These 29 T cell receptor beta chains originate from one sample sequenced in a study of T cell repertoires in cytomegalovirus infection. These TCRs' antigens remain unknown. Using its own MiXCR run on the reads, TCRdb lists one record per CDR3 protein. The sample records hundreds of thousands of distinct CDR3 sequences, 25% to 40% being singletons. The sample consisted of cultured CD8+ T cells from PBMCs, taken from culture after CMV antigen stimulation. The origin of the receptors is a human donor in good health (CMV status not recorded). Some clones in this sample may be carry-over from other donors' samples.

The sample holds one count of this clonotype. The rearrangement uses TRBV6-8 and TRBJ1-5; 11 nucleotides match TRBD1. V shed 4 bases, J shed 4 bases, and the junction held 12 bases outside the gene matches. CDR3 length: 18 amino acids. The germline gives CDR1 MNHGY, CDR2 SAAAGT. The CDR3 region has the DNA TGTGCCAGCAGTTCCGTCGGTCTGGGGGACAGGGGGAATCAGCCCCAGCATTTT. It codes for CASSSVGLGDRGNQPQHF.

The rearrangement links TRBV2 to TRBJ1-1; maybe TRBD1 (5 bases). This CDR3 has 14 residues. Looked up from germline, CDR1 is SNHLY and CDR2 is FYNNEI. Trimming cost V 7 bases and J 1 base, with 13 bases left between them. Here the CDR3 reads CASNLRDGNTEAFF. In DNA, the CDR3 is TGTGCCAGCAACCTCAGGGACGGGAACACTGAAGCTTTCTTT.

This sequence joins TRBV4-3 and TRBJ2-2; 8 nucleotides line up with TRBD2. Germline assignment: CDR1 LGHNA and CDR2 YSLEER. This CDR3 has 17 amino acids. The J segment lost 1 base and the V segment lost 0 bases, leaving 4 bases of the junction unmatched. CDR3 region: CASSQDGLAGNTGELFF. In nucleotides, the CDR3 is TGCGCCAGCAGCCAAGATGGCCTAGCGGGGAACACCGGGGAGCTGTTTTTT.

This clonotype was detected only a few times. This chain links TRBV12-3 or TRBV12-4 with TRBJ2-1; TRBD1 agrees at 7 bases. The CDR3 spans 16 residues. V lost 2 bases and J lost 3; bases outside the gene matches: 7. The CDR3, as DNA: TGTGCCAGCAGTTTACTTAACAGGGGCCTCTACAATGAGCAGTTCTTC. Its protein product is CASSLLNRGLYNEQFF.

Notes on this clonotype: Germline is not matched at one junction end, which may reflect a read error. The chain combines TRBV20-1 with TRBJ2-1; 10 bases match TRBD2. This CDR3 has 15 amino acids. CDR1 DFQATT and CDR2 SNEGSKA come from the germline V gene (reference sequence). CDR3 sequence reads: CCARGLAGVRVGQFF. CDR3 nucleotides: TGCTGTGCTAGAGGCCTAGCGGGGGTGAGGGTAGGGCAGTTCTTC.

This clonotype came up many times. The rearrangement uses TRBV7-2 and TRBJ2-2, with 8 bases fitting TRBD2. The ends lost 2 bases at V and 4 bases at J; junction bases unmatched: 6. Germline assignment: CDR1 SGHTA and CDR2 FQGNSA. This CDR3 has 16 amino acids. The CDR3 nucleotides read TGTGCCAGCAGCTTATGGAGCGGGGGTAGCACCGGGGAGCTGTTTTTT. Its translation is CASSLWSGGSTGELFF.

A few counts support this clonotype. The rearrangement links TRBV2 to TRBJ1-2; D gene ambiguous. V shed 7 bases and J shed 2 bases, with 17 bases lying between them. Germline CDR1 and CDR2: SNHLY and FYNNEI. The CDR3 runs 15 residues. The CDR3 DNA sequence: TGTGCCAGCAACAAGGGATCTGTAAGCAACTATGGCTACACCTTC. It codes for CASNKGSVSNYGYTF.

This clonotype was observed at least ten times. The chain combines TRBV7-9 with TRBJ2-1; 10 nucleotides agree with TRBD1. This CDR3 has 15 amino acids. V was pared by 8 bases and J by 0 bases, with 4 bases of the junction left unmatched. Per the germline V gene, CDR1 is SEHNR and CDR2 is FQNEAQ (reference sequence). DNA for the CDR3: TGTGCCAGCGGGGGGACAGGGGACTCCTACAATGAGCAGTTCTTC. The encoded protein is CASGGTGDSYNEQFF.

This clonotype was observed a handful of times. One end of the junction varies from germline; a read error may be responsible. This sequence joins TRBV27 and TRBJ2-7, with a tentative D call TRBD2 (6 bases). This CDR3 region has 16 residues. Germline V gene lookup returns CDR1 MNHEY and CDR2 SMNVEV (reference sequence). The CDR3 is CASSLGVSVISSEQYF. The CDR3, as DNA: TGTGCCAGCAGTTTAGGTGTTTCGGTCATTTCTAGCGAGCAGTACTTT.

The chain combines TRBV5-5 with TRBJ2-7; D unresolved. Trimming stripped 1 base from V and 3 bases from J, with 11 bases between. Germline-derived CDR1 and CDR2 are SGHKS and YYEKEE (reference sequence). The CDR3 spans 14 residues. Here the CDR3 reads CASSLPYQIYEQYF. CDR3 coding DNA: TGTGCCAGCAGCTTGCCTTATCAGATCTACGAGCAGTACTTC.

The CDR3 reads CASSLPRGTYEQYF. CDR3 coding DNA: TGCGCCAGCAGCCTCCCCAGGGGAACCTACGAGCAGTACTTC. The chain links TRBV5-1 to TRBJ2-7, with D possibly matching TRBD1 (6 bases). The CDR3 runs 14 residues. Between the trimmed V and J ends, which lost 4 bases and 2 bases, there was a span of 13 bases. Germline lookup yields CDR1 SGHRS and CDR2 YFSETQ.

This clonotype was observed a few times. This chain links TRBV10-3 with TRBJ2-1; D is possibly TRBD2 (6 bases). CDR1 is ENHRY, CDR2 SYGVKD, per germline. The V gene lost 11 bases and the J gene lost 0 bases, with 14 bases spanning the gap. This CDR3 is built from 14 residues. CDR3 coding DNA: TGTGCCTCGGGAGCGGACAACTCCTACAATGAGCAGTTCTTC. Encoded protein: CASGADNSYNEQFF.

In this sample, this clonotype turned up a few times. The J gene is TRBJ1-2, the V gene TRBV9; D might be TRBD1 (5 bases). This CDR3 has 14 amino acids. In germline, CDR1 is SGDLS, CDR2 YYNGEE. The V gene lost 3 bases and the J gene lost 6 bases, with 15 bases spanning the gap. Here the CDR3 reads CASSAASGGDGYTF. For the CDR3, the DNA is TGTGCCAGCAGCGCCGCGTCTGGGGGGGATGGCTACACCTTC.

The chain recombines TRBV10-3 with TRBJ1-6; D is unresolved. The germline V gene has CDR1 ENHRY and CDR2 SYGVKD. CDR3 length equals 17 residues. V lost 3 bases to trimming and J lost 5 bases, with 17 bases between them. CDR3 nucleotides: TGTGCCATCAGTGATTGGAACGTCAATTTTAATAATTCACCCCTCCACTTT. Translated, it gives CAISDWNVNFNNSPLHF.

The chain links TRBV27 to TRBJ2-3; 8 bases agree with TRBD2. This CDR3 comprises 17 residues. The trim removed 0 bases at V and 6 bases at J, leaving 11 bases unmatched. The germline gives CDR1 MNHEY, CDR2 SMNVEV (reference sequence). The CDR3 loop reads CASSLSTSAASFDTQYF. DNA for the CDR3: TGTGCCAGCAGTTTATCGACTAGCGCAGCCAGCTTTGATACGCAGTATTTT.

The chain couples TRBV27 to TRBJ2-7; D might be TRBD2 (6 bases). The CDR3 spans 14 residues. Germline V gene data show CDR1 as MNHEY and CDR2 as SMNVEV (reference sequence). V was pared by 8 bases and J by 0 bases, with 14 bases between. The CDR3: CASQRTMSSYEQYV. In DNA form, the CDR3 reads TGTGCCAGCCAACGGACTATGAGCTCCTACGAGCAGTACGTC.

This clonotype occurred a few times. The V and J genes are TRBV4-1 and TRBJ2-7, with no clear D. V gave up 0 bases and J gave up 0 bases, with 9 bases separating them. Germline V gene lookup returns CDR1 MGHRA and CDR2 YSYEKL. The CDR3 is made up of 15 amino acids. The CDR3 protein is CASSQDPRSSYEQYF. The CDR3 DNA sequence: TGCGCCAGCAGCCAAGATCCCAGGAGCTCCTACGAGCAGTACTTC.

In this sample, this clonotype turned up a few times. A read error may account for a junction end that differs from germline. The chain is built from TRBV7-7 and TRBJ1-3, with D unclear. The CDR3 is 15 residues long. From germline, CDR1 is SSHAT and CDR2 FNYEAQ (reference sequence). CDR3 DNA sequence: TGTGCTAGCAGCCCCGGAGTGGGGTCTGGAAACACCATATATTTT. Protein: CASSPGVGSGNTIYF.

The V gene is TRBV2, the J gene TRBJ2-5, with 11 bases that match TRBD2. The CDR3 sequence is 17 residues long. After removal of 6 bases from V and 5 bases from J, the junction contained 14 bases not matched to a gene. The germline CDR1 and CDR2 sequences are SNHLY and FYNNEI. This chain's CDR3 is CASRPPVIAGGPETQYF. CDR3 DNA sequence: TGTGCCAGCAGACCTCCCGTCATAGCGGGGGGGCCGGAGACCCAGTACTTC.

This clonotype showed up just a few times. This chain joins TRBV12-3 or TRBV12-4 and TRBJ2-7; TRBD1 agrees at 7 bases. V shed 6 bases, J shed 2 bases, and the junction held 7 bases outside the gene matches. This CDR3 spans 14 amino acids. The CDR3 is CASSEGQHTYEQYF. Here the CDR3 DNA reads TGTGCCAGCAGCGAGGGACAGCATACCTACGAGCAGTACTTC.

The CDR3 loop is CASSVGQVMNTEAFF. The CDR3 coding sequence is TGTGCCAGCAGCGTAGGTCAGGTGATGAACACTGAAGCTTTCTTT. The chain combines TRBV9 with TRBJ1-1; D call uncertain. The germline CDR1 and CDR2 sequences are SGDLS and YYNGEE. Trimming left V 0 bases short and J 0 bases short, with 9 bases between. The CDR3 spans 15 residues.

This clonotype was observed a handful of times. The chain uses TRBV7-6 and TRBJ1-1; 7 bases line up with TRBD1. The CDR3 loop spans 12 amino acids. The trim removed 5 bases at V and 6 bases at J, leaving 3 bases unmatched. Germline values: CDR1 SGHVS, CDR2 FNYEAQ. CDR3 sequence reads: CASSGGQSEAFF. The CDR3 DNA reads as TGTGCCAGCAGCGGGGGACAGTCTGAAGCTTTCTTT.

This sequence joins TRBV19 and TRBJ1-2; tentatively, D is TRBD1 (5 bases). Germline CDR1 reads LNHDA; CDR2 reads SQIVND (reference sequence). CDR3 length equals 16 residues. The V and J ends lost 5 bases and 3 bases respectively, with 19 bases between them. In DNA, the CDR3 is TGTGCCAGTAGTGATACCGGCAGGTTGGGGGACTATGGCTACACCTTC. Amino acid sequence: CASSDTGRLGDYGYTF.

Many counts were recorded for this clonotype. The chain joins TRBV12-3 or TRBV12-4 to TRBJ1-1; 9 bases are shared with TRBD1. The CDR3 runs to 19 residues. V was pared by 2 bases and J by 1 base, with 14 bases of the junction left unmatched. For the CDR3, the DNA is TGTGCCAGCAGTTTATCCGGGACAGGGACTGGTTCTGCGAACACTGAAGCTTTCTTT. It is translated as CASSLSGTGTGSANTEAFF.

The table lists this clonotype with many counts. This chain connects TRBV6-1 to TRBJ2-2, with D possibly matching TRBD1 (6 bases). Germline lookup yields CDR1 MNHNS and CDR2 SASEGT. V was clipped by 6 bases and J by 7 bases, with 15 bases between them. The CDR3 sequence is 14 residues long. The CDR3 DNA is TGTGCCAGCAGCGCGACAGGTTTGGGCGGGGAGCTGTTTTTT. Amino acid sequence: CASSATGLGGELFF.

The chain has TRBV19 and TRBJ2-7, with D hard to call. The CDR3 totals 12 residues. The V and J ends lost 5 bases and 2 bases respectively, with 7 bases between them. The germline V gene has CDR1 LNHDA and CDR2 SQIVND (reference sequence). CDR3 bases: TGTGCCAGTAGTTCTTGGGCCTACGAGCAGTACTTC. It yields the protein CASSSWAYEQYF.

This clonotype turned up a few times. The rearrangement joins TRBV19 to TRBJ2-1; the match to TRBD2 covers 15 bases. The CDR3 has 16 amino acids. Per germline, CDR1 LNHDA and CDR2 SQIVND (reference sequence). The V gene end was trimmed by 9 bases and the J gene end by 7 bases; junction bases not matched to a gene: 10. The CDR3 protein is CASEPWTSGGANEQFF. CDR3 nucleotides: TGTGCCAGCGAGCCTTGGACTAGCGGGGGGGCTAATGAGCAGTTCTTC.

The genes are TRBV9 and TRBJ2-3; D remains ambiguous. The CDR3 totals 15 residues. From germline, CDR1 is SGDLS and CDR2 YYNGEE. V lost 1 base and J lost 0, with 9 bases in between. The CDR3 loop reads CASSVSGVSTDTQYF. Written as DNA, the CDR3 is TGTGCCAGCAGCGTATCGGGCGTTAGCACAGATACGCAGTATTTT.

The genes are TRBV19 and TRBJ2-2; D is possibly TRBD1 or TRBD2 (5 bases each). Between the trimmed V and J ends, which lost 9 bases and 2 bases, there was a span of 16 bases. This CDR3 contains 15 residues. Germline CDR1 LNHDA, CDR2 SQIVND (reference sequence). The CDR3 region is CASTGLGENTGELFF. CDR3 bases: TGTGCCAGCACGGGGCTGGGAGAAAACACCGGGGAGCTGTTTTTT.